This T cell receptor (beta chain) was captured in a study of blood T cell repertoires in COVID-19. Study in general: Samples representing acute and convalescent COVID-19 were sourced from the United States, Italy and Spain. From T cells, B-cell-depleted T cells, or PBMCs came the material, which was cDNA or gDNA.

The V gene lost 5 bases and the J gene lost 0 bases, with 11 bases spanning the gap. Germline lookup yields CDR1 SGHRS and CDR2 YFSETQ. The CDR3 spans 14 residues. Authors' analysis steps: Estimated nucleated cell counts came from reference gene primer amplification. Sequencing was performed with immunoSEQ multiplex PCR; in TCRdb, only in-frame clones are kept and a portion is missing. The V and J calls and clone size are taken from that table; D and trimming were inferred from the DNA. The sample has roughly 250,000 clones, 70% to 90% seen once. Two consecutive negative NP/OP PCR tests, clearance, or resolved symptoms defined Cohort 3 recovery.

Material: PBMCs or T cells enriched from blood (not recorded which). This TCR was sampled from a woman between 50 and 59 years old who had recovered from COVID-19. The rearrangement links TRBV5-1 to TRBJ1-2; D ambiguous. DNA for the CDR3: TGCGCCAGCAGTCTGGAGTCCCCTAACTATGGCTACACCTTC. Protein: CASSLESPNYGYTF. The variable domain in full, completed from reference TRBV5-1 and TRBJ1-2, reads KAGVTQTPRYLIKTRGQQVTLSCSPISGHRSVSWYQQTPGQGLQFLFEYFSETQRNKGNFPGRFSGRQFSNSRSEMNVSTLELGDSALYLCASSLESPNYGYTFGSGTRLTVV.